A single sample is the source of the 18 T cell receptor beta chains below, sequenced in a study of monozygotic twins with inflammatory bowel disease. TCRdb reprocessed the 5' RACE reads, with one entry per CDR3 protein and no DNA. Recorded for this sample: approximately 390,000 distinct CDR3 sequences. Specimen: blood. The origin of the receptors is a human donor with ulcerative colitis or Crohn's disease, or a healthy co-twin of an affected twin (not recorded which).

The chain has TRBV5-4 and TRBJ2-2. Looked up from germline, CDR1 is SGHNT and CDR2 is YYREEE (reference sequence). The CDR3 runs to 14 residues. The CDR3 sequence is CASSLDPTTGELFF.

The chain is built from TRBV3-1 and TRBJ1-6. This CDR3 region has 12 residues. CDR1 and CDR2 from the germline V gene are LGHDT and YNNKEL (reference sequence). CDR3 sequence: CASSQDYPPLHF.

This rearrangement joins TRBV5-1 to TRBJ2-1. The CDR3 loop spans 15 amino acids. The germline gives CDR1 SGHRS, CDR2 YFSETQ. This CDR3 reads CASSSSRVTYNEQFF.

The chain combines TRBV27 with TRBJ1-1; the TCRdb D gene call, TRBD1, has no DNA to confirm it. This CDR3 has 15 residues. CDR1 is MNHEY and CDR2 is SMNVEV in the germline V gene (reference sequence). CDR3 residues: CASSSRTGSNTEAFF.

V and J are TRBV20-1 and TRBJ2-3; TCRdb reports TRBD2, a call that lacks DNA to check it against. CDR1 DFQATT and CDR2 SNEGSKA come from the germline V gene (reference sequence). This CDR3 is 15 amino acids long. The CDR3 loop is CSASPRRGGIDTQYF.

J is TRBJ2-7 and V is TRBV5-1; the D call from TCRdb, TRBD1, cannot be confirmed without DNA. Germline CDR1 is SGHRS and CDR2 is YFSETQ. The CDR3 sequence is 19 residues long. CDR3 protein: CASRYRPGQMTSPSYEQHF.

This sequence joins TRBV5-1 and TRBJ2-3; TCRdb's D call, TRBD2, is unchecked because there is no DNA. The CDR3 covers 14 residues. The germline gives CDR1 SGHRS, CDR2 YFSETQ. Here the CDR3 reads CASSLRRTLDTQYF.

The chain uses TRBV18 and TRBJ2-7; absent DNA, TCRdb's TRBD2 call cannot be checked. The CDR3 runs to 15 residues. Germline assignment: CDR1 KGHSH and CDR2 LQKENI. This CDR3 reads CASSPSVGGIYEQYF.

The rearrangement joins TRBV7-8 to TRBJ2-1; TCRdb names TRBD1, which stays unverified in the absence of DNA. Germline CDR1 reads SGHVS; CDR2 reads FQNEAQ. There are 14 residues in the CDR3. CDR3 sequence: CASSPLEGDNEQFF.

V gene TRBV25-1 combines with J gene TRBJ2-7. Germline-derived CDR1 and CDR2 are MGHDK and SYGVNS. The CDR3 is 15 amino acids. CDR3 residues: CASSELKGISYEQYF.

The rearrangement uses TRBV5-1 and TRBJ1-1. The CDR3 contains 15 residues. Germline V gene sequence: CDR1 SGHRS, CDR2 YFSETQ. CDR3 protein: CASSRDGLYRTEAFF.

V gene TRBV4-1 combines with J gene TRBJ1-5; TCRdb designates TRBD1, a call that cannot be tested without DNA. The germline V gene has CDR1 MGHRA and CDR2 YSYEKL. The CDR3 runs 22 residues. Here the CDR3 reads CASSQDIGRDRVLYEIDQPQHF.

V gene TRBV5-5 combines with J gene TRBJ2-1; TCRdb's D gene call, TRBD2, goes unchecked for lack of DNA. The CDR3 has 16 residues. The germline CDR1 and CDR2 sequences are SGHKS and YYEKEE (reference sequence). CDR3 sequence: CASSFGGLAGFREQFF.

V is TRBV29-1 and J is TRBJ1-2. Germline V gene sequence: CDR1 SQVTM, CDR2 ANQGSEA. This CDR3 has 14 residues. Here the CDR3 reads CSVGRKGLNYGYTF. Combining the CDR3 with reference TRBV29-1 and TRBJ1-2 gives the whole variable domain SAVISQKPSRDICQRGTSLTIQCQVDSQVTMMFWYRQQPGQSLTLIATANQGSEATYESGFVIDKFPISRPNLTFSTLTVSNMSPEDSSIYLCSVGRKGLNYGYTFGSGTRLTVV.

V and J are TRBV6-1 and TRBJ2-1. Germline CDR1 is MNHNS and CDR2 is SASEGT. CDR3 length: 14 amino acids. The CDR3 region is CATFDGSSYNEQFF.

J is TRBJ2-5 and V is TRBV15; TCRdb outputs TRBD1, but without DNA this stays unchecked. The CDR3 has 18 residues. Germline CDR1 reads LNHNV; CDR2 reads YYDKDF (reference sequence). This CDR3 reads CATSRPGGDRAFRETQYF.

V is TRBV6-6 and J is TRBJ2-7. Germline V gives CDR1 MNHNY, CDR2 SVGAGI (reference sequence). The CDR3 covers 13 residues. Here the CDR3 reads CASSYGFSYEQYF.

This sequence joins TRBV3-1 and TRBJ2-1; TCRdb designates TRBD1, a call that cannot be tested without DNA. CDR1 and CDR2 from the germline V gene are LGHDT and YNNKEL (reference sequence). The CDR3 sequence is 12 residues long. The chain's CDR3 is CASSQEGTGAFF.